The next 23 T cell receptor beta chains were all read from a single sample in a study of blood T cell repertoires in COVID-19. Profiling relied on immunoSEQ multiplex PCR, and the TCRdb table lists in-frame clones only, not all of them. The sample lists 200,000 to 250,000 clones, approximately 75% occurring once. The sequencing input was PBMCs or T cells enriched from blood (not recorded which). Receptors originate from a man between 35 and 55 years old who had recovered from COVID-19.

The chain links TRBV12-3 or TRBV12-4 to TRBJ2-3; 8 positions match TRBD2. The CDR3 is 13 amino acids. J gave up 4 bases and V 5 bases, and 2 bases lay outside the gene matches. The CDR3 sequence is CASSRGGPDTQYF. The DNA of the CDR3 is TGTGCCAGCAGTCGGGGGGGCCCAGATACGCAGTATTTT.

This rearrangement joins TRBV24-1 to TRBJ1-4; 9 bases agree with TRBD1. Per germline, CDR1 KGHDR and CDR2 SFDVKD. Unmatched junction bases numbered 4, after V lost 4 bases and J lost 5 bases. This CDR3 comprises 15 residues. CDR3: CATSETGTGNEKLFF. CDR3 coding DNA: TGTGCCACCAGTGAAACCGGGACAGGGAATGAAAAACTGTTTTTT.

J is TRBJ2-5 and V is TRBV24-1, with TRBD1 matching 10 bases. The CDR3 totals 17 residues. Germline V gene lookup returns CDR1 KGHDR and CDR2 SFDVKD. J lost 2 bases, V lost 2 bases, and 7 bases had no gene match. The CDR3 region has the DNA TGTGCCACCAGTGATTCCACCGGGACAGGGGCGCAAGAGACCCAGTACTTC. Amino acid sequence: CATSDSTGTGAQETQYF.

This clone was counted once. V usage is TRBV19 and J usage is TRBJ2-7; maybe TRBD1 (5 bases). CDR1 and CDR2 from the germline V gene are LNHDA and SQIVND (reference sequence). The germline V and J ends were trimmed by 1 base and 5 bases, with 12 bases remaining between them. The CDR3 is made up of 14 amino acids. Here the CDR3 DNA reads TGTGCCAGTAGTATAGTGCCAGGGTCCGACGAGCAGTACTTC. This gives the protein CASSIVPGSDEQYF.

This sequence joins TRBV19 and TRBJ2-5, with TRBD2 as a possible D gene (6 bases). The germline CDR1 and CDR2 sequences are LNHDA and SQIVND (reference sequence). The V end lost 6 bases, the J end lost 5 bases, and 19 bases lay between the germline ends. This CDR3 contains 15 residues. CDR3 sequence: CASRPRGGVGETQYF. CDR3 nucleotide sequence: TGTGCCAGTAGGCCCCGAGGCGGGGTGGGCGAGACCCAGTACTTC. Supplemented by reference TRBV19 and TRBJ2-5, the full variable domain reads DGGITQSPKYLFRKEGQNVTLSCEQNLNHDAMYWYRQDPGQGLRLIYYSQIVNDFQKGDIAEGYSVSREKKESFPLTVTSAQKNPTAFYLCASRPRGGVGETQYFGPGTRLLVL.

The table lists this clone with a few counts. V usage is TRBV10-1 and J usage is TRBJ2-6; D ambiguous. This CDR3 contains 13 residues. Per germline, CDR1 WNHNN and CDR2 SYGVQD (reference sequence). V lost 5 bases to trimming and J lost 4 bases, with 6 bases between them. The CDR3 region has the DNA TGCGCCAGCAGTATGAGCGGGGCCAACGTCCTGACTTTC. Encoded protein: CASSMSGANVLTF.

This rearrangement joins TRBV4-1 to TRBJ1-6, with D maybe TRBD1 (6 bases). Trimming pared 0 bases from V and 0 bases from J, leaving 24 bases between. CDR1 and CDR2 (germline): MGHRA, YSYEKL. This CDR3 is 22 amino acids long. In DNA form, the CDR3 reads TGCGCCAGCAGCCAAGATCTGGGGCAGGGGACCCCTAAGAGCTCCTATAATTCACCCCTCCACTTT. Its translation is CASSQDLGQGTPKSSYNSPLHF.

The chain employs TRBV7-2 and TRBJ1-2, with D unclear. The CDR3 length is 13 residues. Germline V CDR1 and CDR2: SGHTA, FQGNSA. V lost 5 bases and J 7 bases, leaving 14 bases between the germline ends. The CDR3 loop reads CASSLTWSGGYTF. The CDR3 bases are TGTGCCAGCAGCCTCACCTGGTCGGGTGGCTACACCTTC.

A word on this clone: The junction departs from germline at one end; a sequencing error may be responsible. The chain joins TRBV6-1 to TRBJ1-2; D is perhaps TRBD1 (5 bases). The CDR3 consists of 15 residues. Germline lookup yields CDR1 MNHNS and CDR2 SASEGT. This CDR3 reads CASCEDQTARGGYTF. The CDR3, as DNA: TGTGCCAGCTGTGAAGACCAGACGGCCCGGGGGGGCTACACCTTC.

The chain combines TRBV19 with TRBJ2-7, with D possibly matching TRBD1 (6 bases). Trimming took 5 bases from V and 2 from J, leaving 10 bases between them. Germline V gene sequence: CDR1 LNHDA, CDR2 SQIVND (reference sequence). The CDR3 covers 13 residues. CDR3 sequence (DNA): TGTGCCAGTAGTCCCGGGACACCCTACGAGCAGTACTTC. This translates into CASSPGTPYEQYF.

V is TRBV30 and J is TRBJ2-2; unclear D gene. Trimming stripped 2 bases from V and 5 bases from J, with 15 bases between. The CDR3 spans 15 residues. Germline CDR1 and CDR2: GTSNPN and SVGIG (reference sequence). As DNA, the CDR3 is TGTGCCTGGAGTCCCCGGGTCCTTGGTACCGGGGAGCTGTTTTTT. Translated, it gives CAWSPRVLGTGELFF.

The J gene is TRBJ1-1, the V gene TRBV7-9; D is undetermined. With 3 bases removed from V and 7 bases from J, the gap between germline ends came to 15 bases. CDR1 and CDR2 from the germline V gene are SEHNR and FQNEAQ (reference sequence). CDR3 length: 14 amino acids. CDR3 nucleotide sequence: TGTGCCAGCAGCTTCCCTCAGACCGGAGTTGAAGCTTTCTTT. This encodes CASSFPQTGVEAFF. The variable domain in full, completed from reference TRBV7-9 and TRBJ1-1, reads DTGVSQNPRHKITKRGQNVTFRCDPISEHNRLYWYRQTLGQGPEFLTYFQNEAQLEKSRLLSDRFSAERPKGSFSTLEIQRTEQGDSAMYLCASSFPQTGVEAFFGQGTRLTVV.

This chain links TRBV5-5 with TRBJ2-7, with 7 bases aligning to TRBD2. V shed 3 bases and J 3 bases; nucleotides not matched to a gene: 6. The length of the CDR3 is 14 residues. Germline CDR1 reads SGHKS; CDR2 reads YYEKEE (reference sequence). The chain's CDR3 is CASSSLLANYEQYF. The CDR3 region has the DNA TGTGCCAGCAGCTCTTTACTAGCGAACTACGAGCAGTACTTC.

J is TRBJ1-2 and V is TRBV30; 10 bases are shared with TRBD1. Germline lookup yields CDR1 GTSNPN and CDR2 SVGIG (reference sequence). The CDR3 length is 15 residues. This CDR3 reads CAVNRDRGGNYGYTF. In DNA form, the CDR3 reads TGTGCTGTGAACCGGGACAGGGGAGGGAACTATGGCTACACCTTC.

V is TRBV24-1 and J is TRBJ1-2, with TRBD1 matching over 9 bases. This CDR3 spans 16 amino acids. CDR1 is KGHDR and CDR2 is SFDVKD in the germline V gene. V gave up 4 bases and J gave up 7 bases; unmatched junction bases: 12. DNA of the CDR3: TGTGCCACCAGTGACGCCACGGGACAGGGCTTTAGTGGCTACACCTTC. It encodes CATSDATGQGFSGYTF.

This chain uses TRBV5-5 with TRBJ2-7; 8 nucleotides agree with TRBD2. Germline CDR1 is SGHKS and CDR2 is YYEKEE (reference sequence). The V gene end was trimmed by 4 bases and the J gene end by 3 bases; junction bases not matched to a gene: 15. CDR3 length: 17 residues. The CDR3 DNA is TGTGCCAGCAGCCCCCACGCGGGGGGCGGGGAGATCTACGAGCAGTACTTC. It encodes CASSPHAGGGEIYEQYF.

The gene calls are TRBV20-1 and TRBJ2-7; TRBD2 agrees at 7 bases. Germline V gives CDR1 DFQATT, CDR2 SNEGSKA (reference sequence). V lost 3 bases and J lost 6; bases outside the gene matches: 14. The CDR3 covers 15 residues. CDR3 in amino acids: CSASDGGLPRGEQYF. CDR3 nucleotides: TGCAGTGCTAGTGACGGGGGACTACCCCGGGGCGAGCAGTACTTC.

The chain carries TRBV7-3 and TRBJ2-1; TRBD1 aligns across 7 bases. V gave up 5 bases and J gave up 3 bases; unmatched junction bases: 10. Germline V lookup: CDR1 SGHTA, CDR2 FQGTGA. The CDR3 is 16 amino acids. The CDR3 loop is CASSGNRGLSYNEQFF. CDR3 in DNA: TGTGCCAGCAGCGGAAACAGGGGCCTCAGCTACAATGAGCAGTTCTTC.

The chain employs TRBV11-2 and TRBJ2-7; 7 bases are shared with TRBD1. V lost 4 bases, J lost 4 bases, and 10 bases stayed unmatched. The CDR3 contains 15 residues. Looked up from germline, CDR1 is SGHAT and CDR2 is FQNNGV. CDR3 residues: CASSSTQGGWYEQYF. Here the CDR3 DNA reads TGTGCCAGCAGCTCCACCCAAGGGGGCTGGTACGAGCAGTACTTC.

Here the CDR3 reads CASRQGGSGNTIYF. The DNA of the CDR3 is TGTGCCAGCAGACAAGGGGGCTCTGGAAACACCATATATTTT. The chain has TRBV28 and TRBJ1-3, with a possible D match to TRBD1 (6 bases). The ends were cut back, 6 bases at V and 0 bases at J, with 9 bases in the middle. The CDR3 consists of 14 residues. CDR1 MDHEN and CDR2 SYDVKM come from the germline V gene.

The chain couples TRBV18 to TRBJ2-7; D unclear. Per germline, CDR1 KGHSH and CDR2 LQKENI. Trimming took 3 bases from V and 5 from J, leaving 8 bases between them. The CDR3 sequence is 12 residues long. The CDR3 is CASSPKRNEQYF. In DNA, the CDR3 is TGTGCCAGCTCACCGAAGAGGAACGAGCAGTACTTC.

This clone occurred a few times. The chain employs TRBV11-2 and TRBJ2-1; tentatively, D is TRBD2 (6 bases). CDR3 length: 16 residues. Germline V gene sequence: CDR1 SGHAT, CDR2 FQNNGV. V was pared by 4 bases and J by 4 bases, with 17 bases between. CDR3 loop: CASSSSFTSPYNEQFF. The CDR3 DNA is TGTGCCAGCAGCTCATCATTTACTAGCCCTTACAATGAGCAGTTCTTC.

The CDR3 here is CASSLRRNTEAFF. For the CDR3, the DNA is TGTGCCAGCAGTTTAAGGAGAAACACTGAAGCTTTCTTT. V and J are TRBV12-3 or TRBV12-4 and TRBJ1-1; D ambiguous. The V end lost 2 bases, the J end lost 2 bases, and 6 bases lay between the germline ends. The CDR3 is 13 residues long.